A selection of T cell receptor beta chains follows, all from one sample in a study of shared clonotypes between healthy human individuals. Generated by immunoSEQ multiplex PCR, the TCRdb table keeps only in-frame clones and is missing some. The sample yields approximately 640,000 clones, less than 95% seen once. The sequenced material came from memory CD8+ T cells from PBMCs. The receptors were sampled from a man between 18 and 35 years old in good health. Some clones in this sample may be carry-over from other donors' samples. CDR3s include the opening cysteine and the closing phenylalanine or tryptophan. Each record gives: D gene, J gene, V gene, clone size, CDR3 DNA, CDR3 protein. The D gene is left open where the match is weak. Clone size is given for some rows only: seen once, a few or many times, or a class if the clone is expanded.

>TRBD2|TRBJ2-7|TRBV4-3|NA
TGCGCCAGCAGCCAAGGTCTAGCGGAGGGCTCCTACGAGCAGTACTTC
CASSQGLAEGSYEQYF
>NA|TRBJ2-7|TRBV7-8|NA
TGTGCCAGCAGCTTCAGGCCGACCTACGAGCAGTACTTC
CASSFRPTYEQYF
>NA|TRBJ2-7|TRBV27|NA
TGTGCCAGCAGCATTCGGGGCCACGAGCAGTACTTC
CASSIRGHEQYF
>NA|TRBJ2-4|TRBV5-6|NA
TGTGCCAGCAGCCAGGAGGGACGCTATGGGACCATAGCCAAAAACATTCAGTACTTC
CASSQEGRYGTIAKNIQYF
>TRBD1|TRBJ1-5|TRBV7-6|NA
TGTGCCAGCAGCCCAGGGACAGGGATAAATCAGCCCCAGCATTTT
CASSPGTGINQPQHF
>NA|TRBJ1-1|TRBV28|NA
TGTGCCAGCAGGCCTTCCGACACCCTGAACACTGAAGCTTTCTTT
CASRPSDTLNTEAFF
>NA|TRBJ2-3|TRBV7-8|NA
TGTGCCAGCAGCTCGACACTAGATACGCAGTATTTT
CASSSTLDTQYF
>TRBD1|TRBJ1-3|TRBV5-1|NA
TGCGCCAGCAGCGACGGGACAGGGTCTGGAAACACCATATATTTT
CASSDGTGSGNTIYF
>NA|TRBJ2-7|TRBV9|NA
TGTGCCAGCAGCGCCGCTCCGGGGGCGGAGCAGTACTTC
CASSAAPGAEQYF
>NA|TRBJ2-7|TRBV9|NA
TGTGCCAGCAGCGATGGGGGGAAGGAGTACGAGCAGTACTTC
CASSDGGKEYEQYF
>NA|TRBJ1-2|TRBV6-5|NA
TGTGCCAGCAGCCCTGTTCGGTTACTAACTATGGGCTACACCTTC
CASSPVRLLTMGYTF
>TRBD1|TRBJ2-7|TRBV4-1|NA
TGCGCCAGCAGCAATTCTTACGGACAGGGAACCTACGAGCAGTACTTC
CASSNSYGQGTYEQYF
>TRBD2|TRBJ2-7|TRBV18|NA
TGTGCCAGCTCACCACCGCCTAGCGGAGGGGACGAGCAGTACTTC
CASSPPPSGGDEQYF
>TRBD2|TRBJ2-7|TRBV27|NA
TGTGCCAGCAGTTTATCGCGCGGGAGGGCCACGTACGAGCAGTACTTC
CASSLSRGRATYEQYF
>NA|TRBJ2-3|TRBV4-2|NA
TGTGCCAGCAGCCAAGTGTTCTCAGGGGGCACAGATACGCAGTATTTT
CASSQVFSGGTDTQYF
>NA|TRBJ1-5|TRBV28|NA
TGTGCCAGCAGTTTAGGGGCAACATTCTATAGCAATCAGCCCCAGCATTTT
CASSLGATFYSNQPQHF
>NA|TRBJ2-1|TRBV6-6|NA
TGTGCCAGCAGTTATAACGTAAAGGCGTTTAGCGATGAGCAGTTCTTC
CASSYNVKAFSDEQFF
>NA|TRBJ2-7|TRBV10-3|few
TGTGCCATCAGTGGGGGCTACGAGCAGTACTTC
CAISGGYEQYF
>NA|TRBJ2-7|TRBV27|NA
TGTGCCAGCAGTATAAACGTGGTGGGGGGCGAGCAGTACTTC
CASSINVVGGEQYF
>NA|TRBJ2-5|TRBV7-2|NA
TGTGCCAGCAGCCTCCGGGCCCAAGAGACCCAGTACTTC
CASSLRAQETQYF
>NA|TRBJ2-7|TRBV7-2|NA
TGTGCCAGCAGCTTCGGAGGCACATACGAGCAGTACTTC
CASSFGGTYEQYF
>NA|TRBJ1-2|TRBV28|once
TGTGCCAGCAGTTTCGCGGTTAACTATGGCTACACCTTC
CASSFAVNYGYTF
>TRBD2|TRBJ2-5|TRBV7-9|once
TGTGCCAGCAGCTTAGGTCCTAGCGGGGGGCAAGAGACCCAGTACTTC
CASSLGPSGGQETQYF
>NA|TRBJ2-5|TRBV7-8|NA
TGTGCCAGCCGGGCAGGGCAGGGAACTTCACCCCGGGAGACCCAGTACTTC
CASRAGQGTSPRETQYF
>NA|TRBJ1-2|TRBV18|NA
TGTGCCAGCTCACCAAAAAATAGGGAAAACTATGGCTACACCTTC
CASSPKNRENYGYTF
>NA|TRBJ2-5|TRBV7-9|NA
TGTGCCAGCAGCCCTTTTTGGCAAGAGACCCAGTACTTC
CASSPFWQETQYF
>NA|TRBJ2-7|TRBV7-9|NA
TGTGCCAGCAGCTTTTACGAGACAGGAGAGTACGAGCAGTACTTC
CASSFYETGEYEQYF
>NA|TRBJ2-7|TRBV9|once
TGTGCCAGCAGCGCAGGGACACACTCCTACGAGCAGTACTTC
CASSAGTHSYEQYF
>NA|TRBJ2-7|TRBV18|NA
TGTGCCAGCTCACCCCCGGATTCCTACGAGCAGTACTTC
CASSPPDSYEQYF